These 13 T cell receptor beta chains originate from one sample sequenced in a study of blood T cell repertoires in COVID-19. Clones were sequenced by immunoSEQ multiplex PCR, and TCRdb holds only the in-frame ones, with some missing. The data hold roughly 190,000 clones, with roughly 89% observed a single time. Sequenced sample: peripheral blood. These TCRs come from a man in his late teens or twenties with active or convalescent COVID-19.

The chain couples TRBV2 to TRBJ1-2, with unresolved D. Deletions cut 3 bases from V and 5 bases from J, with 13 bases between. This CDR3 spans 14 amino acids. CDR1 and CDR2 (germline): SNHLY, FYNNEI. The CDR3 is CASSDRTFGYGYTF. The CDR3 coding sequence is TGTGCCAGCAGTGACAGAACATTCGGGTATGGCTACACCTTC.

This chain uses TRBV5-8 with TRBJ1-5; D is unresolved. There are 13 residues in the CDR3. Trimming stripped 5 bases from V and 0 bases from J, with 6 bases between. Per the germline V gene, CDR1 is SGHTS and CDR2 is YDEGEE. The CDR3 nucleotides are TGTGCCAGCAGACGGGGTAGCAATCAGCCCCAGCATTTT. Translating gives CASRRGSNQPQHF. The variable domain in full, completed from reference TRBV5-8 and TRBJ1-5, reads EAGVTQSPTHLIKTRGQQATLRCSPISGHTSVYWYQQALGLGLQFLLWYDEGEERNRGNFPPRFSGRQFPNYSSELNVNALELEDSALYLCASRRGSNQPQHFGDGTRLSIL.

V and J are TRBV6-5 and TRBJ2-1, with a tentative D call TRBD2 (6 bases). The CDR3 has 14 amino acids. V lost 6 bases, J lost 0 bases, and 9 bases lay in between. CDR1 MNHEY and CDR2 SVGAGI come from the germline V gene. This chain's CDR3 is CASSRLGSYNEQFF. CDR3 nucleotides: TGTGCCAGCAGCCGACTAGGCTCCTACAATGAGCAGTTCTTC.

The V gene is TRBV5-1, the J gene TRBJ2-7; possible D gene TRBD1, 6 bases. The V gene's germline CDR1 is SGHRS and CDR2 YFSETQ. This CDR3 has 14 amino acids. V was shortened by 4 bases and J by 6 bases, with 17 bases between the two germline ends. The CDR3 region has the DNA TGCGCCAGCAGCGTGGGGGCAGATAGGGGCGAGCAGTACGTC. Protein product: CASSVGADRGEQYV.

Only a few counts were recorded for this clone. V gene TRBV4-2 combines with J gene TRBJ2-7; the match to TRBD2 covers 9 bases. After removal of 5 bases from V and 2 bases from J, the junction contained 4 bases not matched to a gene. The CDR3 totals 14 residues. The germline V gene has CDR1 LGHNA and CDR2 YNFKEQ. The chain's CDR3 is CASSLAGAPYEQYF. In DNA, the CDR3 is TGTGCCAGCAGCTTAGCGGGAGCCCCCTACGAGCAGTACTTC.

This chain connects TRBV11-2 to TRBJ1-4; 8 nucleotides line up with TRBD1. The CDR3 length is 15 residues. The V gene end was trimmed by 5 bases and the J gene end by 4 bases; junction bases not matched to a gene: 6. CDR1 SGHAT and CDR2 FQNNGV come from the germline V gene. The CDR3 DNA is TGTGCCAGCAGCCCGCGGGACAGGAGTAATGAAAAACTGTTTTTT. Translated, it gives CASSPRDRSNEKLFF.

The chain uses TRBV7-9 and TRBJ2-7; TRBD1 matches 9 bases. V lost 8 bases and J lost 1; bases outside the gene matches: 3. CDR1 SEHNR and CDR2 FQNEAQ come from the germline V gene (reference sequence). CDR3 length equals 13 residues. CDR3: CASAGQGSYEQYF. As DNA, the CDR3 is TGTGCCAGCGCGGGACAGGGATCCTACGAGCAGTACTTC. Looking up the rest from reference TRBV7-9 and TRBJ2-7 gives the full variable domain: DTGVSQNPRHKITKRGQNVTFRCDPISEHNRLYWYRQTLGQGPEFLTYFQNEAQLEKSRLLSDRFSAERPKGSFSTLEIQRTEQGDSAMYLCASAGQGSYEQYFGPGTRLTVT.

The V gene is TRBV10-2, the J gene TRBJ1-4, with 10 bases identical to TRBD1. Unmatched junction bases numbered 5, after V lost 10 bases and J lost 6 bases. The germline V gene encodes CDR1 WSHSY and CDR2 SAAADI. The CDR3 is 13 amino acids. CDR3 sequence reads: CATTGQGDEKLFF. The CDR3 nucleotides are TGCGCCACCACAGGACAGGGGGATGAAAAACTGTTTTTT.

The chain combines TRBV15 with TRBJ1-1; D remains unclear. V lost 1 base to trimming and J lost 1 base, with 10 bases between them. In germline, CDR1 is LNHNV, CDR2 YYDKDF (reference sequence). The CDR3 consists of 15 residues. Written as DNA, the CDR3 is TGTGCCACCAGCAGAGGGGAGGACTCGAACACTGAAGCTTTCTTT. Translated, it gives CATSRGEDSNTEAFF.

V and J are TRBV7-2 and TRBJ2-3; D call uncertain. This CDR3 spans 14 amino acids. From germline, CDR1 is SGHTA and CDR2 FQGNSA. V lost 5 bases and J lost 5, with 14 bases in between. The CDR3 spells CASSPPGSVDTQYF. CDR3 in DNA: TGTGCCAGCAGCCCCCCAGGCTCGGTAGATACGCAGTATTTT. The variable domain in full, completed from reference TRBV7-2 and TRBJ2-3, reads GAGVSQSPSNKVTEKGKDVELRCDPISGHTALYWYRQSLGQGLEFLIYFQGNSAPDKSGLPSDRFSAERTGGSVSTLTIQRTQQEDSAVYLCASSPPGSVDTQYFGPGTRLTVL.

The J gene is TRBJ2-7, the V gene TRBV4-3; tentative D call: TRBD1 (7 bases). V was pared by 0 bases and J by 5 bases, with 14 bases between. Per germline, CDR1 LGHNA and CDR2 YSLEER. The CDR3 is made up of 15 amino acids. Here the CDR3 reads CASSQDPGGPDEQYF. The DNA for the CDR3 is TGCGCCAGCAGCCAAGATCCAGGGGGGCCCGACGAGCAGTACTTC.

The chain couples TRBV5-4 to TRBJ2-2, with 7 nucleotides matching TRBD1. Germline V gives CDR1 SGHNT, CDR2 YYREEE (reference sequence). The CDR3 contains 13 residues. J gave up 4 bases and V 8 bases, and 5 bases lay outside the gene matches. CDR3 DNA: TGTGCCAGTCGACAGGGCGCCACCGGGGAGCTGTTTTTT. This gives the protein CASRQGATGELFF.

The chain couples TRBV29-1 to TRBJ1-1, with D perhaps matching TRBD1 (5 bases). Deletions cut 4 bases from V and 0 bases from J, with 12 bases between. Germline-derived CDR1 and CDR2 are SQVTM and ANQGSEA. This CDR3 spans 14 amino acids. This CDR3 reads CSVARTNMNTEAFF. The CDR3 DNA follows: TGCAGCGTTGCGAGGACAAACATGAACACTGAAGCTTTCTTT.